These 30 T cell receptor beta chains originate from one sample sequenced in a study of identical twins. In TCRdb, the 5' RACE reads were re-called with MiXCR into one record per CDR3 protein. This table holds roughly 710,000 distinct CDR3 sequences, approximately 6% found once. Sequencing was done on a sample of naive T cells sorted from blood. These receptors all come from a man between 18 and 35 years old in good health.

This clonotype was seen a few times. The chain recombines TRBV14 with TRBJ2-1; D is undetermined. Trimming cost V 5 bases and J 4 bases, with 12 bases left between them. Germline V lookup: CDR1 SGHDN, CDR2 FVKESK. The CDR3 is 14 residues long. The DNA for the CDR3 is TGTGCCAGCAGCATCCAGCGAGGTTACAATGAGCAGTTCTTC. Its protein is CASSIQRGYNEQFF.

This chain joins TRBV20-1 and TRBJ2-1; D might be TRBD2 (6 bases). Germline CDR1 and CDR2: DFQATT and SNEGSKA (reference sequence). V shed 3 bases and J shed 9 bases, with 24 bases lying between them. The CDR3 spans 16 residues. The CDR3 sequence is CSASPGWGERYFEQFF. The CDR3 DNA sequence: TGCAGTGCTAGTCCCGGGTGGGGGGAGAGATATTTTGAGCAGTTCTTC.

This clonotype was counted ten times or more. The rearrangement uses TRBV10-3 and TRBJ1-2, with 8 nucleotides matching TRBD1. Germline CDR1 and CDR2: ENHRY and SYGVKD. The CDR3 length is 15 residues. V was pared by 6 bases and J by 3 bases, with 9 bases of the junction left unmatched. CDR3 bases: TGTGCCATCAGACCCGACCCGACAGGGGACTATGGCTACACCTTC. It specifies CAIRPDPTGDYGYTF.

This clonotype was seen just once. The V call is TRBV30, the J call TRBJ2-5, with D uncertain. This CDR3 region has 12 residues. Trimming pared 1 base from V and 5 bases from J, leaving 8 bases between. In germline, CDR1 is GTSNPN, CDR2 SVGIG (reference sequence). CDR3 region: CAWSASPETQYF. The CDR3 nucleotides read TGTGCCTGGAGTGCTTCTCCTGAGACCCAGTACTTC.

This clonotype was counted between two and nine times. This rearrangement joins TRBV3-1 to TRBJ2-1; TRBD1 or TRBD2 may be the D gene (5 bases each). The V and J ends lost 7 bases and 0 bases respectively, with 13 bases between them. Germline V gene lookup returns CDR1 LGHDT and CDR2 YNNKEL (reference sequence). The CDR3 totals 15 residues. The DNA of the CDR3 is TGTGCCAGCATGCCTGATGGGGGCTCCTACAATGAGCAGTTCTTC. It translates to CASMPDGGSYNEQFF.

This clonotype is a singleton in its sample. The chain links TRBV2 to TRBJ2-7, with unresolved D. This CDR3 is 13 amino acids long. V lost 4 bases to trimming and J lost 0 bases, with 7 bases between them. Per germline, CDR1 SNHLY and CDR2 FYNNEI. CDR3 region: CASSARSSYEQYV. As DNA, the CDR3 is TGTGCCAGCAGTGCGCGGAGCTCCTACGAGCAGTACGTC.

In this sample, this clonotype turned up many times. This chain joins TRBV29-1 and TRBJ2-1, with D possibly being TRBD1 or TRBD2 (5 bases each). The CDR3 has 11 residues. The V and J ends lost 3 bases and 10 bases respectively, with 10 bases between them. The V gene's germline CDR1 is SQVTM and CDR2 ANQGSEA. CDR3 coding DNA: TGCAGCGTTGATGGGGGACGGGAGCAGTTCTTC. Amino acid sequence: CSVDGGREQFF.

This clonotype turned up a few times. The chain is built from TRBV19 and TRBJ2-1; D ambiguous. The V end lost 9 bases, the J end lost 2 bases, and 14 bases lay between the germline ends. The CDR3 has 14 amino acids. CDR1 and CDR2 from the germline V gene are LNHDA and SQIVND (reference sequence). CDR3 in amino acids: CASNIDGAYNEQFF. The CDR3 DNA is TGTGCCAGCAACATAGATGGGGCCTACAATGAGCAGTTCTTC.

The rearrangement joins TRBV15 to TRBJ1-5, with 9 positions matching TRBD1. Germline-derived CDR1 and CDR2 are LNHNV and YYDKDF (reference sequence). J lost 7 bases, V lost 0 bases, and 7 bases had no gene match. CDR3 length: 16 amino acids. The CDR3 is CATSRDMGQGSQPQHF. The DNA for the CDR3 is TGTGCCACCAGCAGAGATATGGGACAGGGCAGCCAGCCCCAGCATTTT. The full variable domain, completed using reference TRBV15 and TRBJ1-5, is DAMVIQNPRYQVTQFGKPVTLSCSQTLNHNVMYWYQQKSSQAPKLLFHYYDKDFNNEADTPDNFQSRRPNTSFCFLDIRSPGLGDTAMYLCATSRDMGQGSQPQHFGDGTRLSIL.

This clonotype has a count of ten or more. V and J are TRBV12-3 or TRBV12-4 and TRBJ1-3; weak D call: TRBD1 (5 bases). Deletions cut 8 bases from V and 3 bases from J, with 20 bases between. The CDR3 sequence is 16 residues long. Written as DNA, the CDR3 is TGTGCCAGCTCGAGCGCTGGAGGGGCGCTTGGAAACACCATATATTTT. Residues: CASSSAGGALGNTIYF.

This clonotype was counted at least ten times. V gene TRBV4-1 combines with J gene TRBJ2-1; TRBD2 aligns across 9 bases. The length of the CDR3 is 15 residues. CDR1 is MGHRA, CDR2 YSYEKL, per germline. The J segment lost 7 bases and the V segment lost 4 bases, leaving 8 bases of the junction unmatched. The CDR3 DNA reads as TGCGCCAGCAGCCCGACTAGCGGATGGGGGAATGAGCAGTTCTTC. Amino acid sequence: CASSPTSGWGNEQFF.

This clonotype came up many times. The rearrangement uses TRBV7-2 and TRBJ1-1; tentatively, D is TRBD1 (5 bases). Trimming shortened V by 5 bases and J by 3 bases, and 13 bases separated the two germline ends. Germline-derived CDR1 and CDR2 are SGHTA and FQGNSA. The CDR3 has 14 residues. The CDR3 is CASSPTGTHTEAFF. The CDR3 nucleotides are TGTGCCAGCAGCCCAACCGGGACTCACACTGAAGCTTTCTTT.

This clonotype was seen repeatedly, ten times or more. This rearrangement joins TRBV7-9 to TRBJ2-1; perhaps TRBD1 as D (5 bases). The germline CDR1 and CDR2 sequences are SEHNR and FQNEAQ (reference sequence). The ends were cut back, 1 base at V and 6 bases at J, with 10 bases in the middle. The CDR3 has 14 residues. In DNA form, the CDR3 reads TGTGCCAGCAGCTTAGTGTCTCAGGGCAATGAGCAGTTCTTC. Its protein product is CASSLVSQGNEQFF. The whole variable domain, filled in from reference TRBV7-9 and TRBJ2-1, reads DTGVSQNPRHKITKRGQNVTFRCDPISEHNRLYWYRQTLGQGPEFLTYFQNEAQLEKSRLLSDRFSAERPKGSFSTLEIQRTEQGDSAMYLCASSLVSQGNEQFFGPGTRLTVL.

This clonotype was observed at least ten times. The genes are TRBV7-9 and TRBJ2-7; TRBD1 is a possible D gene (5 bases). The CDR3 sequence is 14 residues long. The germline V gene has CDR1 SEHNR and CDR2 FQNEAQ (reference sequence). The V end was cut by 4 bases, the J end by 4 bases, with 14 bases between. The CDR3 DNA reads as TGTGCCAGCAGCTCGTATTCCGACAGTTACGAGCAGTACGTC. Residues: CASSSYSDSYEQYV.

V and J are TRBV30 and TRBJ2-5; tentatively, D is TRBD2 (5 bases). The V end was cut by 3 bases, the J end by 2 bases, with 16 bases between. The CDR3 has 15 residues. In germline, CDR1 is GTSNPN, CDR2 SVGIG (reference sequence). In DNA, the CDR3 is TGTGCCTGGAGGGGGAAAAGCGGACGTCAAGAGACCCAGTACTTC. This translates into CAWRGKSGRQETQYF. Looking up the rest from reference TRBV30 and TRBJ2-5 gives the full variable domain: SQTIHQWPATLVQPVGSPLSLECTVEGTSNPNLYWYRQAAGRGLQLLFYSVGIGQISSEVPQNLSASRPQDRQFILSSKKLLLSDSGFYLCAWRGKSGRQETQYFGPGTRLLVL.

The genes are TRBV5-5 and TRBJ1-4; D unresolved. CDR3 length: 15 amino acids. CDR1 SGHKS and CDR2 YYEKEE come from the germline V gene (reference sequence). Trimming stripped 3 bases from V and 4 bases from J, with 13 bases between. As DNA, the CDR3 is TGTGCCAGCAGCTCAGGAGGGTTTAATAATGAAAAACTGTTTTTT. This encodes CASSSGGFNNEKLFF.

This clonotype appeared many times. J is TRBJ2-7 and V is TRBV21-1; TRBD2, the D gene given by the table, was not confirmed from the DNA. TRBV21-1 is tagged as a pseudogene. CDR3 length: 20 residues. CDR3 nucleotides: TGTGCCAGCAGCCCGCGGAACGGGACTAGCGGGAGTCCTATTTCCTACGAGCAGTACGTC. Translating it yields CASSPRNGTSGSPISYEQYV.

In this sample, this clonotype turned up many times. The chain carries TRBV5-1 and TRBJ2-1, with 11 bases identical to TRBD2. Germline V gene lookup returns CDR1 SGHRS and CDR2 YFSETQ. V dropped 4 bases and J dropped 5; count of bases not matched to a gene: 5. The CDR3 is 15 amino acids. The DNA for the CDR3 is TGCGCCAGCAGCACACTAGCGGGAGACCACAATGAGCAGTTCTTC. Translating it yields CASSTLAGDHNEQFF. The variable domain in full, with the rest retrieved from reference TRBV5-1 and TRBJ2-1, is KAGVTQTPRYLIKTRGQQVTLSCSPISGHRSVSWYQQTPGQGLQFLFEYFSETQRNKGNFPGRFSGRQFSNSRSEMNVSTLELGDSALYLCASSTLAGDHNEQFFGPGTRLTVL.

V is TRBV2 and J is TRBJ1-1; TRBD1 agrees at 7 bases. The CDR3 extends over 13 amino acids. V trimming: 6 bases; J trimming: 6 bases; junction bases outside the gene matches: 7. Germline V gives CDR1 SNHLY, CDR2 FYNNEI. CDR3 nucleotide sequence: TGTGCCAGCAGCCAAACAGGGGTTGCTGAAGCTTTCTTT. The encoded protein is CASSQTGVAEAFF.

This clonotype has ten or more counts. The chain recombines TRBV5-8 with TRBJ1-5; 7 nucleotides match TRBD1. Germline-derived CDR1 and CDR2 are SGHTS and YDEGEE. This CDR3 is 15 amino acids long. Trimming removed 4 bases from V and 0 bases from J; junction bases left unmatched: 4. The CDR3 coding sequence is TGTGCCAGCAGCCAGAGGGGGCTTAGCAATCAGCCCCAGCATTTT. This codes for CASSQRGLSNQPQHF. Full variable domain (rest looked up from reference TRBV5-8 and TRBJ1-5): EAGVTQSPTHLIKTRGQQATLRCSPISGHTSVYWYQQALGLGLQFLLWYDEGEERNRGNFPPRFSGRQFPNYSSELNVNALELEDSALYLCASSQRGLSNQPQHFGDGTRLSIL.

This clonotype turned up a few times. The rearrangement joins TRBV7-3 to TRBJ2-2; TRBD2 agrees at 9 bases. The V gene's germline CDR1 is SGHTA and CDR2 FQGTGA. The CDR3 contains 16 residues. The J segment lost 5 bases and the V segment lost 2 bases, leaving 6 bases of the junction unmatched. The CDR3 nucleotides read TGTGCCAGCAGCTTATGGGCTAGCGGGAAGACCGGGGAGCTGTTTTTT. Its protein product is CASSLWASGKTGELFF. The entire variable domain, with the rest obtained from reference TRBV7-3 and TRBJ2-2, is as follows: GAGVSQTPSNKVTEKGKYVELRCDPISGHTALYWYRQSLGQGPEFLIYFQGTGAADDSGLPNDRFFAVRPEGSVSTLKIQRTERGDSAVYLCASSLWASGKTGELFFGEGSRLTVL.

This clonotype showed up just a few times. The chain is built from TRBV7-9 and TRBJ2-1, with 7 nucleotides matching TRBD2. CDR1 and CDR2 (germline): SEHNR, FQNEAQ (reference sequence). Trimming at V came to 6 bases and at J to 8 bases, leaving 13 bases not matched to a gene. This CDR3 has 15 amino acids. The CDR3 bases are TGTGCCAGCAGTTCCTCGCGGGAGAAGTACTATGAGCAGTTCTTC. It translates to CASSSSREKYYEQFF.

This chain joins TRBV3-1 and TRBJ1-5; D remains ambiguous. Germline V gene sequence: CDR1 LGHDT, CDR2 YNNKEL (reference sequence). The V end lost 4 bases, the J end lost 0 bases, and 13 bases lay between the germline ends. The CDR3 length is 16 residues. Here the CDR3 reads CASSPSGLNSNQPQHF. The CDR3 DNA sequence: TGTGCCAGCAGCCCTTCAGGACTTAATAGCAATCAGCCCCAGCATTTT.

This clonotype has at least ten counts. CDR3 amino acids: CATSRVSSSYNEQFF. CDR3 DNA: TGTGCCACCAGCAGAGTATCTAGCTCCTACAATGAGCAGTTCTTC. The chain couples TRBV15 to TRBJ2-1; unclear D gene. Deletions cut 1 base from V and 0 bases from J, with 7 bases between. Germline V gene data show CDR1 as LNHNV and CDR2 as YYDKDF (reference sequence). The CDR3 is 15 amino acids.

This clonotype was picked up many times. The chain carries TRBV10-2 and TRBJ2-1; 8 nucleotides align to TRBD2. V trimming: 4 bases; J trimming: 5 bases; junction bases outside the gene matches: 4. There are 14 residues in the CDR3. Germline V lookup: CDR1 WSHSY, CDR2 SAAADI. CDR3: CASSATSVNNEQFF. In nucleotides, the CDR3 is TGCGCCAGCAGTGCGACTAGCGTCAACAATGAGCAGTTCTTC.

The rearrangement uses TRBV5-1 and TRBJ2-3, with D possibly being TRBD2 (6 bases). CDR1 is SGHRS and CDR2 is YFSETQ in the germline V gene. The CDR3 runs 19 residues. With 4 bases removed from V and 5 bases from J, the gap between germline ends came to 29 bases. The CDR3 nucleotides read TGCGCCAGCAGCAAAAGGAGGGGCTCGAAGGGCGGGATAATAGATACGCAGTATTTT. Protein: CASSKRRGSKGGIIDTQYF.

The chain combines TRBV6-1 with TRBJ2-6, with 8 bases identical to TRBD1. V trimming: 6 bases; J trimming: 3 bases; junction bases outside the gene matches: 4. There are 15 residues in the CDR3. Germline V gene sequence: CDR1 MNHNS, CDR2 SASEGT. The CDR3 bases are TGTGCCAGCAGCGACACAGGGGGTGGGGCCAACGTCCTGACTTTC. It specifies CASSDTGGGANVLTF.

The V gene is TRBV7-2, the J gene TRBJ2-5, with D perhaps assigned TRBD1 or TRBD2 (5 bases each). The germline V and J ends were trimmed by 2 bases and 1 base, with 11 bases remaining between them. Germline V CDR1 and CDR2: SGHTA, FQGNSA. This CDR3 comprises 15 residues. The CDR3 here is CASSLIRGLQETQYF. The DNA of the CDR3 is TGTGCCAGCAGCTTAATACGGGGCCTCCAAGAGACCCAGTACTTC.

The chain combines TRBV10-3 with TRBJ2-2; D might be TRBD2 (6 bases). The CDR3 is 14 residues long. Germline-derived CDR1 and CDR2 are ENHRY and SYGVKD. With 10 bases removed from V and 0 bases from J, the gap between germline ends came to 12 bases. The CDR3 DNA is TGTGCCACCATGGACTATACGAACACCGGGGAGCTGTTTTTT. Its translation is CATMDYTNTGELFF.

This clonotype showed up just a few times. The chain carries TRBV11-2 and TRBJ2-3; the match to TRBD2 covers 8 bases. The germline CDR1 and CDR2 sequences are SGHAT and FQNNGV. J lost 2 bases, V lost 5 bases, and 6 bases had no gene match. The CDR3 spans 15 residues. CDR3 sequence reads: CASSLQLAATDTQYF. CDR3 nucleotide sequence: TGTGCCAGCAGCCTTCAACTAGCGGCCACAGATACGCAGTATTTT.